This TCR beta chain was observed in a study of control samples from healthy donors and cancer patients. This table comes from immunoSEQ multiplex PCR, and its TCRdb copy is limited to in-frame clones, with some not included. The sample contains around 180,000 clones, almost 90% of which appear only once. With 2 bases clipped from V and 2 bases from J, the junction kept 5 bases outside the gene matches. From germline, CDR1 is ENHRY and CDR2 SYGVKD. The CDR3 extends over 17 amino acids. The source is a woman aged 25-40 years in good health. The rearrangement links TRBV10-3 to TRBJ1-6, with TRBD1 matching over 8 bases. Sample: blood. CDR3 sequence reads: CAISERAGGAYNSPLHF. Here the CDR3 DNA reads TGTGCCATCAGTGAGCGAGCAGGGGGCGCCTATAATTCACCCCTCCACTTT.